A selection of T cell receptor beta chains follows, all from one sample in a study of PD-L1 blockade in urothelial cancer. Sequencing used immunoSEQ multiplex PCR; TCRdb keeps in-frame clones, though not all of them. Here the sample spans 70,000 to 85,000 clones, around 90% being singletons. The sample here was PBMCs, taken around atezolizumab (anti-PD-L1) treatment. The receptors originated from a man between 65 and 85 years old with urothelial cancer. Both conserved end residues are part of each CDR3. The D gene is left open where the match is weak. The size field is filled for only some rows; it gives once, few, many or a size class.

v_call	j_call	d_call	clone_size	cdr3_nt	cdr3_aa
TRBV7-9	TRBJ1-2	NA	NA	TGTGCCAGCAGCTTAGGAATTGACAGTACCTATGGCTACACCTTC	CASSLGIDSTYGYTF
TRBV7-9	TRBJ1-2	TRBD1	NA	TGTGCCAGCAGCCCAGGGGGACAAAAACCTTTC	CASSPGGQKPF
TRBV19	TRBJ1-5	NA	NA	TGTGCCAGCCAGGACAGTTTTTACCAGCCCCAGCATTTT	CASQDSFYQPQHF
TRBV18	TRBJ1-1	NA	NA	TGTGCCAGCTCAGGGCAGGGCTCTGAAGCTTTCTTT	CASSGQGSEAFF
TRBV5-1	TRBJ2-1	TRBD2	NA	TGCGCCAGCAGCTACACTAGCGGGAGGGCCAATGAGCAGTTCTTC	CASSYTSGRANEQFF
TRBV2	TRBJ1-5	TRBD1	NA	TGTGCCAGCCACCCAAGCGACAGGGGGCAGCCCCAGCATTTT	CASHPSDRGQPQHF
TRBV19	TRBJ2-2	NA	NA	TGTGCCAGTAGAGGGGGGAACACCGGGGAGCTGTTTTTT	CASRGGNTGELFF
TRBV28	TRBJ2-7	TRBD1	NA	TGTGCCAGTTTGGGGGGGACAGGGTCTTACGAGCAGTACTTC	CASLGGTGSYEQYF
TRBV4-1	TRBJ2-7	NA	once	TGCGCCAGCAGCCAAGAGCAAGCGGAACTGTACGAGCAGTACTTC	CASSQEQAELYEQYF
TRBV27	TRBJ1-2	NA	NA	TGTGCCAGCAGTTTCGACTCCCGCTATGGCTACACCTTC	CASSFDSRYGYTF
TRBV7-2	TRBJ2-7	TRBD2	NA	TGTGCCAGCAGCTCCCCCCGGGTGGGCGGGAGTCCCTACGAGCAGTACTTC	CASSSPRVGGSPYEQYF
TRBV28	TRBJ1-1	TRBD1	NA	TGTGCCAGCAGTTTTTGGCCAGGGGGCGATTTGAACACTGAAGCTTTCTTT	CASSFWPGGDLNTEAFF
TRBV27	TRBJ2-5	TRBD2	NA	TGTGCCAGCAGTTGGGGGTTCGATAGCGGGAGTCAGTACTTC	CASSWGFDSGSQYF
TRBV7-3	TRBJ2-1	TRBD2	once	TGTGCCAGCAGCTTAACCCAACTAGCGACGGGGTACAATGAGCAGTTCTTC	CASSLTQLATGYNEQFF
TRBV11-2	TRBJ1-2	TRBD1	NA	TGTGCCAGCAGCTCCGGTCGGGGGACAGACTATGGCTACACCTTC	CASSSGRGTDYGYTF
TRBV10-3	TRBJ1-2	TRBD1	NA	TGTGCCATCAGCCAAGAGGGGGCAGGTTATGGCTACACCTTC	CAISQEGAGYGYTF
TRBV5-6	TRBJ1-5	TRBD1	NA	TGTGCCAGCAGCTCAAGACAGGGTAGCCGGCCCCAGCATTTT	CASSSRQGSRPQHF
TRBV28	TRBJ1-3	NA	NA	TGTGCCAGCAGTTCCGGTTCGGTAGCTGGAAACACCATATATTTT	CASSSGSVAGNTIYF
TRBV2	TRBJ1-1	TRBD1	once	TGTGCCAGCAGCCTTACAGGGGGGAACACTGAAGCTTTCTTT	CASSLTGGNTEAFF
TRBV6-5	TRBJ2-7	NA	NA	TGTGCCAGCAGTTACTTTAGATACTCCTACGAGCAGTACTTC	CASSYFRYSYEQYF
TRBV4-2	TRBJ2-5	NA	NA	TGTGCCAGCAGCACAGATGCGACCCAGTACTTC	CASSTDATQYF
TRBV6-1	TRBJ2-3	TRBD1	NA	TGTGCCAGCAGTTTGACAGGGGGAACAGATACGCAGTATTTT	CASSLTGGTDTQYF
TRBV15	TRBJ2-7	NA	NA	TGTGCCACCAGCAGAGATACGGGAAACGAGCAGTACTTC	CATSRDTGNEQYF
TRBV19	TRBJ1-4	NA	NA	TGTGCCAGTAGTATATATTATGAACATAATGAAAAACTGTTTTTT	CASSIYYEHNEKLFF
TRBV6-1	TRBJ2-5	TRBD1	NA	TGTGCCAGCAACCGGGACAGGGGGCAAGAGACCCAGTACTTC	CASNRDRGQETQYF
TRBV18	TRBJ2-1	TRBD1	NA	TGTGCCAGCCCTGGGACAGGGGGTAACAATGAGCAGTTCTTC	CASPGTGGNNEQFF
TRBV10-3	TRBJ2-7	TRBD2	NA	TGTGCCATCAGTGTTACCGCTAGCGGGAGGATCCACGAGCAGTACTTC	CAISVTASGRIHEQYF
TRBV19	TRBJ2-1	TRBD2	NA	TGTGCCAGTAGATGGAGCGGGAGGTCTAATGAGCAGTTCTTC	CASRWSGRSNEQFF
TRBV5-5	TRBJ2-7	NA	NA	TGTGCCAGCAGCTCGCCCTTGCGCCGGGAACAGGGGTATGCGGGAGAGCAGTACTTC	CASSSPLRREQGYAGEQYF
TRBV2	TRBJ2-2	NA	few	TGTGCCAGCAGTGCGTCAGGGAACACCGGGGAGCTGTTTTTT	CASSASGNTGELFF